One T cell receptor (beta chain) is described in this entry. Trimming cost V 3 bases and J 0 bases, with 12 bases left between them. This CDR3 contains 16 residues. CDR1 is SGHTA and CDR2 is FQGNSA in the germline V gene. The data belong to a study of blood T cell repertoires in COVID-19. Study overall: Researchers got acute and convalescent COVID-19 samples from the United States, Italy and Spain. T cells, B-cell-depleted T cells, or PBMCs supplied cDNA or gDNA.

In the study's own analysis: For nucleated cells, counts were estimated from reference gene primer amplification. Assay: immunoSEQ multiplex PCR; the TCRdb copy retains only in-frame clones and omits some. V, J and clone size are those of that table, while D and trimming were read from the DNA. The table has fewer than 100,000 clones, approximately 78% seen once. What was sequenced was peripheral blood. The J gene is TRBJ1-3, the V gene TRBV7-2; a weak D match, TRBD1 (6 bases). The sequence was collected from a human donor in a cohort sampled during active COVID-19. Here the CDR3 DNA reads TGTGCCAGCAGCTTTAACAGGGCTGGCTCTGGAAACACCATATATTTT. This translates into CASSFNRAGSGNTIYF.